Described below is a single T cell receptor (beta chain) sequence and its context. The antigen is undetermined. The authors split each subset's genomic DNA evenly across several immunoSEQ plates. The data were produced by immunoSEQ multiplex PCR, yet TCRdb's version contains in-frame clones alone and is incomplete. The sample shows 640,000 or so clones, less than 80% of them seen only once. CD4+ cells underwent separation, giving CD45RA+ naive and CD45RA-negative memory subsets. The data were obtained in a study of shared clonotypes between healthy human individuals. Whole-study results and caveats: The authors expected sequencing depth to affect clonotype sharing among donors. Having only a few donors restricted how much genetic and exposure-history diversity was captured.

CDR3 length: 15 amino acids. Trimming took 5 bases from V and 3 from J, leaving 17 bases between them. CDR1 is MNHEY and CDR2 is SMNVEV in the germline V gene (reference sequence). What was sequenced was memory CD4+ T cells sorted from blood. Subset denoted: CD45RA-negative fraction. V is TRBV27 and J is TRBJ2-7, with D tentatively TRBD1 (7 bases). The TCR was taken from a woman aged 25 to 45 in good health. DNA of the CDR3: TGTGCCAGCAGTCTTCGATACAGGGGAGGCTACGAGCAGTACTTC. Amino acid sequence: CASSLRYRGGYEQYF.